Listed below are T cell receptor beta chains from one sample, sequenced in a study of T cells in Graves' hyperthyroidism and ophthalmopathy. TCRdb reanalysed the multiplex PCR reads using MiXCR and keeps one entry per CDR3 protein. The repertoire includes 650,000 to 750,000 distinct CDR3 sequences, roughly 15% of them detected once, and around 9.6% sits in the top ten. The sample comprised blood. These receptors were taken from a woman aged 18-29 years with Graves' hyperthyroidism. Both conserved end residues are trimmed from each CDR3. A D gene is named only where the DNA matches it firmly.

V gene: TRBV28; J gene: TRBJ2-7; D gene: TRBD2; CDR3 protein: ASSLLRGGLAAYEQY
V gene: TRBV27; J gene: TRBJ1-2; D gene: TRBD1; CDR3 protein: ASSFKQGGYGYT
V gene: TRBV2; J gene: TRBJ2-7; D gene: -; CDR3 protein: ASSGTVIGEQY
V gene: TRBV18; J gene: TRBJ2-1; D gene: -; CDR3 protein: ASSTGGGNNEQF
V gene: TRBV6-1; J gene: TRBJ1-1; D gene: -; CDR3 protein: ASYSDPNTEAF
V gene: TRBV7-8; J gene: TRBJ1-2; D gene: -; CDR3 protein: ASSLKGGYT
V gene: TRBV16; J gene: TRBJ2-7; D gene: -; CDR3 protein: ASSQFGKRYEQY
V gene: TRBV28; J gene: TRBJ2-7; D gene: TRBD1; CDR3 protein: ASSPQGAGYEQY
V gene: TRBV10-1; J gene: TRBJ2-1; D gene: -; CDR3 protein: ASSETDYNEQF
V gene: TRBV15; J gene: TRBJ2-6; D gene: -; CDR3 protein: ATSRELLGGTSGANVLT
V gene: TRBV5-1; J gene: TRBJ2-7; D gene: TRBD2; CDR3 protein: TSRIGGGPYEQY
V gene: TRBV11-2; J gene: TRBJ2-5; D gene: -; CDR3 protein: ASSLVNGQQETQY
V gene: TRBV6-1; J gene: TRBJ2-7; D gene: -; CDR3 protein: ASRGPQEGTYEQY
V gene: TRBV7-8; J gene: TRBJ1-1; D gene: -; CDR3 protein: ASSLAMTPT
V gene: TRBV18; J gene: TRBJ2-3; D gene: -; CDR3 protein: ASSPSGDTQY
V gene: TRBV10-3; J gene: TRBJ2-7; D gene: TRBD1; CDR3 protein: AISARTGVGYEQY
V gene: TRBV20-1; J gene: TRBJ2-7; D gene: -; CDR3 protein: SARDGFAYPSYEQY
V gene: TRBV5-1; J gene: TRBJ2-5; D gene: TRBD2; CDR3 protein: ASSAPGLAGRETQY
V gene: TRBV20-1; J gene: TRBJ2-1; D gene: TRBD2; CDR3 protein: SARDRTSGRVSEQF
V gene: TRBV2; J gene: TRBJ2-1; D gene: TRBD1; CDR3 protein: ASNRRSGTEEEQF
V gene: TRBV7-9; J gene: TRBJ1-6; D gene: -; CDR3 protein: ASSSHENSPLH
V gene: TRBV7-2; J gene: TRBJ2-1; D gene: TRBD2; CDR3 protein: ASSSVAGKASAYNEQF
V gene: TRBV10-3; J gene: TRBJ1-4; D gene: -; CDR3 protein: AISESGGGEKLF
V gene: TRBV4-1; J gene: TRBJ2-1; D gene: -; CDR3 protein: ASSQDTLAYNEQF
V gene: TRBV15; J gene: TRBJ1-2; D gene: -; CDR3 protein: ATSSTAPQDSRRFYGYT
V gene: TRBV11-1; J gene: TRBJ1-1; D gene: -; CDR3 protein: ASSRGLLNTEAF
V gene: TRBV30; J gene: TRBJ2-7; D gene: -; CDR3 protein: AWWTPGTSYEQY
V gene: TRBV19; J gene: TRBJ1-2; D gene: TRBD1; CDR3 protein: ASSIPGQVLFYGYT
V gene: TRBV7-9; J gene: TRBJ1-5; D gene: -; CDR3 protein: ASSLSSTVLNQPQH
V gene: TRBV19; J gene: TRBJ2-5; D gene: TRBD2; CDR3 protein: ASSIVLVFELASGLQDGETQY
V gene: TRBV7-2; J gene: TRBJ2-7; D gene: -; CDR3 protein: ASSFGDEAAYEQY
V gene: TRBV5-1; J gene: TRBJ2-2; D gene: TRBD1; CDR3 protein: ASSLDRAPRTGELF
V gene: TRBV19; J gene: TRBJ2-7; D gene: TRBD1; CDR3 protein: ASRLAGTGSSYEQY
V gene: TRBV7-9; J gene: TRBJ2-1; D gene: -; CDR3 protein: ASSLAISEPYNEQF
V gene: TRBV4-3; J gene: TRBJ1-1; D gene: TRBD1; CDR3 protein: ASSQDDRGYTEAF
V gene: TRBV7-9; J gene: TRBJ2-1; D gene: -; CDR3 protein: ASSQTGRGWGNEQF
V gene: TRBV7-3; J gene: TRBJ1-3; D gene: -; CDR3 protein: ASRAFGGNTIY
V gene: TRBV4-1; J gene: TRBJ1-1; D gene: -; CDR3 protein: ASSQGQLNTEAF
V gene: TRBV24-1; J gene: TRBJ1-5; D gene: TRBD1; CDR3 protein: ATSEGQGTAPQH
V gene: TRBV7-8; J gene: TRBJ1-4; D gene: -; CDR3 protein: ASSEQVLSEKLF
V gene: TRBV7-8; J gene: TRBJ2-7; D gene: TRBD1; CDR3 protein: ASSSPYRDRGSYEQY
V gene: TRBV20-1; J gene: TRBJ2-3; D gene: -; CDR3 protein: SAHNTDTQY
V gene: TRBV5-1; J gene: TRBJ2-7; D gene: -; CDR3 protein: ASRPDSYEQY
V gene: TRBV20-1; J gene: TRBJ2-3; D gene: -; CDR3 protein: SAREGTDTQY
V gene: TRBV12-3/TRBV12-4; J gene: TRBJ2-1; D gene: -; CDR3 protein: ASNGGIPERLTEDNEQF
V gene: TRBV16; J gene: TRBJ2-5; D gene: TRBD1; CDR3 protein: ASSLRPGTVSETQY